This T cell receptor beta chain originates from a study of T cells in Graves' hyperthyroidism and ophthalmopathy. The length of the CDR3 is 14 residues. V lost 3 bases and J lost 7, with 16 bases in between. CDR1 GTSNPN and CDR2 SVGIG come from the germline V gene (reference sequence). Amplification yielded TCR beta CDR3 regions, with RNA transcripts as the source. TCR CDR3 regions were first amplified by RT-PCR with HTBI primers. TCRdb ran MiXCR on the multiplex PCR reads and lists one entry per CDR3 protein. The sample has almost 600,000 distinct CDR3 sequences, approximately 15% seen once. This chain links TRBV30 with TRBJ1-5; possible D gene TRBD1, 6 bases. This TCR was sampled from a woman between 25 and 40 years old with Graves' hyperthyroidism that later progressed to Graves' ophthalmopathy. The specimen sequenced was blood. CDR3 nucleotide sequence: TGTGCCTGGAGACAGGCGGGGGGCGGACAGCCCCAGCATTTT. Translated: CAWRQAGGGQPQHF.